This is a list of T cell receptor beta chains from one sample in a study of cytomegalovirus exposure and HLA in healthy donors. Sequencing was performed with immunoSEQ multiplex PCR; in TCRdb, only in-frame clones are kept and a portion is missing. In all, the sample yields more than 70,000 clones. Sequencing was done on a sample of PBMCs. All receptors come from a woman aged 60 to 75 in good health and CMV-seronegative. The CDR3 runs from the conserved cysteine through the conserved F or W. Fields, in order: CDR3 length, J gene, D gene, V gene, CDR3 DNA, CDR3 protein. D genes are given only for firm matches.

CDR3 length: 18; J gene: TRBJ2-7; D gene: NA; V gene: TRBV2; CDR3 DNA: TGTGCCAGCAGTGAATGGAGGGCCGGAGAGTTGGGAGAGTACGAGCAGTACTTC; CDR3 protein: CASSEWRAGELGEYEQYF
CDR3 length: 15; J gene: TRBJ1-3; D gene: NA; V gene: TRBV7-2; CDR3 DNA: TGTGCCAGCAGCTTCTCAGCAGGCTCTGGAAACACCATATATTTT; CDR3 protein: CASSFSAGSGNTIYF
CDR3 length: 15; J gene: TRBJ2-6; D gene: NA; V gene: TRBV5-1; CDR3 DNA: TGCGCCAGCAGCTTGGTTGGGCCGGGGGCCAACGTCCTGACTTTC; CDR3 protein: CASSLVGPGANVLTF
CDR3 length: 15; J gene: TRBJ2-3; D gene: NA; V gene: TRBV27; CDR3 DNA: TGTGCCAGCAGCCTGAAGGGAGCACGTACAGATACGCAGTATTTT; CDR3 protein: CASSLKGARTDTQYF
CDR3 length: 12; J gene: TRBJ2-1; D gene: TRBD2; V gene: TRBV7-9; CDR3 DNA: TGTGCCAGCGGGACTAGCGGCAATGAGCAGTTCTTC; CDR3 protein: CASGTSGNEQFF
CDR3 length: 17; J gene: TRBJ1-5; D gene: TRBD1; V gene: TRBV30; CDR3 DNA: TGTGCCTGGAGTGGGGACAGGGGGAAAAAACGGAATCAGCCCCAGCATTTT; CDR3 protein: CAWSGDRGKKRNQPQHF
CDR3 length: 16; J gene: TRBJ1-2; D gene: NA; V gene: TRBV28; CDR3 DNA: TGTGCCAGCAGTTCCCCCCTTGGGGGCGTTAACTATGGCTACACCTTC; CDR3 protein: CASSSPLGGVNYGYTF
CDR3 length: 12; J gene: TRBJ2-3; D gene: TRBD2; V gene: TRBV19; CDR3 DNA: TGTGCCAGTCGGGGGGGCACAGATACGCAGTATTTT; CDR3 protein: CASRGGTDTQYF
CDR3 length: 16; J gene: TRBJ1-6; D gene: NA; V gene: TRBV7-9; CDR3 DNA: TGTGCCAGCAGTCCTCAAGGGAGCTCCTATAATTCACCCCTCCACTTT; CDR3 protein: CASSPQGSSYNSPLHF
CDR3 length: 14; J gene: TRBJ2-6; D gene: NA; V gene: TRBV6-6; CDR3 DNA: TGTGCCACCGTCAGTGGCTCTGGGGCCAACGTCCTGACTTTC; CDR3 protein: CATVSGSGANVLTF
CDR3 length: 13; J gene: TRBJ2-7; D gene: TRBD1; V gene: TRBV28; CDR3 DNA: TGTGCCAGCGGAACAGGGGGACCCTACGAGCAGTACTTC; CDR3 protein: CASGTGGPYEQYF
CDR3 length: 16; J gene: TRBJ2-2; D gene: TRBD1; V gene: TRBV27; CDR3 DNA: TGTGCCAGCAGTTTACGGAGGACAGGGAACACCGGGGAGCTGTTTTTT; CDR3 protein: CASSLRRTGNTGELFF
CDR3 length: 15; J gene: TRBJ1-5; D gene: TRBD1; V gene: TRBV4-1; CDR3 DNA: TGCGCCAGCAGCCAAGACGGACAGGGGAATCAGCCCCAGCATTTT; CDR3 protein: CASSQDGQGNQPQHF
CDR3 length: 15; J gene: TRBJ2-7; D gene: TRBD2; V gene: TRBV5-4; CDR3 DNA: TGTGCCAGCAGCTCCGGTGGCGGGAGGGCCCGGGAGCAGTACTTC; CDR3 protein: CASSSGGGRAREQYF
CDR3 length: 16; J gene: TRBJ2-7; D gene: TRBD2; V gene: TRBV5-1; CDR3 DNA: TGCGCCAGCAGCTCCCAACTTACTACTAGCGGATACGAGCAGTACTTC; CDR3 protein: CASSSQLTTSGYEQYF
CDR3 length: 14; J gene: TRBJ2-5; D gene: TRBD1; V gene: TRBV5-1; CDR3 DNA: TGCGCCAGCAGCTTGGAACAGGGGGCGGAGACCCAGTACTTC; CDR3 protein: CASSLEQGAETQYF
CDR3 length: 17; J gene: TRBJ1-2; D gene: NA; V gene: TRBV19; CDR3 DNA: TGTGCCAGTAGTATTACGACGGACAAGCCACTGGGCTATGGCTACACCTTC; CDR3 protein: CASSITTDKPLGYGYTF
CDR3 length: 12; J gene: TRBJ2-2; D gene: NA; V gene: TRBV2; CDR3 DNA: TGTGCCAGCAGTGCGGGGGCCGGGGAGCTGTTTTTT; CDR3 protein: CASSAGAGELFF
CDR3 length: 16; J gene: TRBJ1-2; D gene: TRBD1; V gene: TRBV27; CDR3 DNA: TGTGCCAGCAGGGAAACGACAGGGCTCCAGCGGAGGGGCTACACCTTC; CDR3 protein: CASRETTGLQRRGYTF
CDR3 length: 17; J gene: TRBJ2-6; D gene: TRBD2; V gene: TRBV7-8; CDR3 DNA: TGTGCCAGCAGCTCCGCGGGAGCCCTGTATGGGGCCAACGTCCTGACTTTC; CDR3 protein: CASSSAGALYGANVLTF
CDR3 length: 14; J gene: TRBJ2-7; D gene: NA; V gene: TRBV6-1; CDR3 DNA: TGTGCCAGCCACGACCCGGGACTTTCCTACGAGCAGTACTTC; CDR3 protein: CASHDPGLSYEQYF
CDR3 length: 15; J gene: TRBJ1-1; D gene: NA; V gene: TRBV6-1; CDR3 DNA: TGTGCCAGCAGTGGGAAAATGCTGGGGGGCACTGAAGCTTTCTTT; CDR3 protein: CASSGKMLGGTEAFF
CDR3 length: 13; J gene: TRBJ2-3; D gene: TRBD2; V gene: TRBV5-1; CDR3 DNA: TGCGCCAGCTCACTAGCGCAGGCAGATACGCAGTATTTT; CDR3 protein: CASSLAQADTQYF
CDR3 length: 19; J gene: TRBJ1-4; D gene: TRBD1; V gene: TRBV7-4; CDR3 DNA: TGTGCCAGCAGCTCTAAGGACAGGGGGCGCTTTGGGACTAATGAAAAACTGTTTTTT; CDR3 protein: CASSSKDRGRFGTNEKLFF
CDR3 length: 12; J gene: TRBJ2-1; D gene: NA; V gene: TRBV9; CDR3 DNA: TGTGCCAGCAGCCCCCCGGAGCGGGTGCTGTTCTTC; CDR3 protein: CASSPPERVLFF
CDR3 length: 12; J gene: TRBJ1-5; D gene: NA; V gene: TRBV30; CDR3 DNA: TGTGCCTGCGGCGGATACAATCAGCCCCAGCATTTT; CDR3 protein: CACGGYNQPQHF
CDR3 length: 14; J gene: TRBJ1-3; D gene: NA; V gene: TRBV28; CDR3 DNA: TGTGCCAGCCGCGGGAGAAACTCTGGAAACACCATATATTTT; CDR3 protein: CASRGRNSGNTIYF
CDR3 length: 14; J gene: TRBJ2-7; D gene: NA; V gene: TRBV6-5; CDR3 DNA: TGTGCCAGCAACCGAGGGTACAGTATCTACGAGCAGTACTTC; CDR3 protein: CASNRGYSIYEQYF
CDR3 length: 15; J gene: TRBJ1-5; D gene: NA; V gene: TRBV9; CDR3 DNA: TGTGCCAGCAGCGTAAGTCCGGGTAGCAATCAGCCCCAGCATTTT; CDR3 protein: CASSVSPGSNQPQHF
CDR3 length: 19; J gene: TRBJ2-1; D gene: NA; V gene: TRBV18; CDR3 DNA: TGTGCCAGCTCACCAGTTACAGGACTCCGGGGGCGGGGAGGGAATGAGCAGTTCTTC; CDR3 protein: CASSPVTGLRGRGGNEQFF
CDR3 length: 16; J gene: TRBJ2-5; D gene: NA; V gene: TRBV5-4; CDR3 DNA: TGTGCCAGCAGCTCGAAAAGCGGAGTCAGCCAAGAGACCCAGTACTTC; CDR3 protein: CASSSKSGVSQETQYF
CDR3 length: 13; J gene: TRBJ2-7; D gene: TRBD2; V gene: TRBV27; CDR3 DNA: TGTGCCAGCAGTTTAGGGACTACCTACGAGCAGTACTTC; CDR3 protein: CASSLGTTYEQYF
CDR3 length: 17; J gene: TRBJ2-1; D gene: TRBD2; V gene: TRBV9; CDR3 DNA: TGTGCCAGCAGCGTCCTGGGTAGCGGGATATGGGACAATGAGCAGTTCTTC; CDR3 protein: CASSVLGSGIWDNEQFF
CDR3 length: 13; J gene: TRBJ1-2; D gene: NA; V gene: TRBV29-1; CDR3 DNA: TGCAGCGTTGACAGGGGAAGGAGTCGGGGCTACACCTTC; CDR3 protein: CSVDRGRSRGYTF
CDR3 length: 17; J gene: TRBJ2-3; D gene: TRBD2; V gene: TRBV19; CDR3 DNA: TGTGCCAGTAGACTAAGAGGACTAGCGGGAGGACGGGATACGCAGTATTTT; CDR3 protein: CASRLRGLAGGRDTQYF
CDR3 length: 15; J gene: TRBJ2-1; D gene: TRBD2; V gene: TRBV9; CDR3 DNA: TGTGCCAGCGGGTCGGGACTAGCGGTCTACAATGAGCAGTTCTTC; CDR3 protein: CASGSGLAVYNEQFF
CDR3 length: 15; J gene: TRBJ1-4; D gene: TRBD1; V gene: TRBV5-1; CDR3 DNA: TGCGCCAGCAGCCCTGGGACAGTCAGTAATGAAAAACTGTTTTTT; CDR3 protein: CASSPGTVSNEKLFF
CDR3 length: 17; J gene: TRBJ2-5; D gene: TRBD2; V gene: TRBV7-8; CDR3 DNA: TGTGCCAGCAGCTTAGACCCACTAGCGGGAGGGCAAGAGACCCAGTACTTC; CDR3 protein: CASSLDPLAGGQETQYF
CDR3 length: 16; J gene: TRBJ2-2; D gene: TRBD2; V gene: TRBV11-3; CDR3 DNA: TGTGCCAGCAGCTTAGCTAGCGGAGCGAACACCGGGGAGCTGTTTTTT; CDR3 protein: CASSLASGANTGELFF
CDR3 length: 17; J gene: TRBJ1-2; D gene: NA; V gene: TRBV27; CDR3 DNA: TGTGCCAGCAGTTTATCTGATGGGGGGCGGGGGGGCTATGGCTACACCTTC; CDR3 protein: CASSLSDGGRGGYGYTF
CDR3 length: 15; J gene: TRBJ2-7; D gene: NA; V gene: TRBV18; CDR3 DNA: TGTGCCAGCTCACCGGGGCTGGTTAGATCCTACGAGCAGTACTTC; CDR3 protein: CASSPGLVRSYEQYF
CDR3 length: 15; J gene: TRBJ1-5; D gene: TRBD1; V gene: TRBV7-9; CDR3 DNA: TGTGCCAGCAGCCAGACAGGGCTAGAAAATCAGCCCCAGCATTTT; CDR3 protein: CASSQTGLENQPQHF